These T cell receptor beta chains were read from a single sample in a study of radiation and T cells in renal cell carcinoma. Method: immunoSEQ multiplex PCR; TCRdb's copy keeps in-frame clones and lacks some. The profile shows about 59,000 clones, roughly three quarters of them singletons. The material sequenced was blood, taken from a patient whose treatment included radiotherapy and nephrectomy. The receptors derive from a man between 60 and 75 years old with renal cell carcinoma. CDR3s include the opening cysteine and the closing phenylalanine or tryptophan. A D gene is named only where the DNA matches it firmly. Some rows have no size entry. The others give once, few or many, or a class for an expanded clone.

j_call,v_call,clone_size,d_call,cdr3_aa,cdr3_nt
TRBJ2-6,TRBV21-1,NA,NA,CASSKGTRVSGANVLTF,TGTGCCAGCAGCAAGGGGACAAGGGTCTCTGGGGCCAACGTCCTGACTTTC
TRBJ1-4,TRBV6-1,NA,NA,CASSSGTPNEKLFF,TGTGCCAGTTCTTCCGGGACTCCTAATGAAAAACTGTTTTTT
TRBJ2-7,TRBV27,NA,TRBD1,CASSFPGGEQYF,TGTGCCAGCAGTTTTCCAGGGGGCGAGCAGTACTTC
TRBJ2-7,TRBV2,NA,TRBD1,CASRPDRGPYEQYF,TGTGCCAGCAGACCGGACAGGGGTCCCTACGAGCAGTACTTC
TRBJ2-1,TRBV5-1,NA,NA,CASSPGPSYNEQFF,TGCGCCAGCAGTCCAGGGCCCTCCTACAATGAGCAGTTCTTC
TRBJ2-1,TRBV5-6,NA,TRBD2,CASSGRLAGVRVDEQFF,TGTGCCAGCAGCGGGCGACTAGCGGGGGTGAGGGTGGATGAGCAGTTCTTC
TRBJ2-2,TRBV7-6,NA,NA,CASSLASGETTGELFF,TGTGCCAGCAGCTTGGCTTCGGGAGAGACCACCGGGGAGCTGTTTTTT
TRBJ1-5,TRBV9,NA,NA,CASSRTALNQPQHF,TGTGCCAGCAGCCGGACCGCGCTTAATCAGCCCCAGCATTTT
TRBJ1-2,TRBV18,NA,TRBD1,CASSPTDREDGYTF,TGTGCCAGCTCACCAACCGACAGGGAAGATGGCTACACCTTC
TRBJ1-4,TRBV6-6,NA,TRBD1,CASSKGQGANEKLFF,TGTGCCAGCAGTAAAGGACAGGGGGCTAATGAAAAACTGTTTTTT
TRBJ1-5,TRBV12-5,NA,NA,CASGLVPGGGQAQPQHF,TGTGCTAGTGGTTTGGTCCCCGGCGGGGGTCAGGCGCAGCCCCAGCATTTT
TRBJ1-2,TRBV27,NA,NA,CASSPFKSRSPPRYGYTF,TGTGCCAGCAGCCCCTTTAAGTCGAGGAGCCCGCCGAGGTATGGCTACACCTTC
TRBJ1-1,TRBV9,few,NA,CASSSRRGGGTEAFF,TGTGCCAGCAGCTCAAGAAGGGGAGGGGGCACTGAAGCTTTCTTT
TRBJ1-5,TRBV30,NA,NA,CAWSVNLYSNQPQHF,TGTGCCTGGAGTGTAAACCTTTATAGCAATCAGCCCCAGCATTTT
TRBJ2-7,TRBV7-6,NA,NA,CASSREAGEPYEQYF,TGTGCCAGCAGTCGCGAGGCAGGGGAACCCTACGAGCAGTACTTC
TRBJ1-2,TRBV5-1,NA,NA,CASSLGGPYNYGYTF,TGCGCCAGCAGCTTGGGGGGGCCGTATAACTATGGCTACACCTTC
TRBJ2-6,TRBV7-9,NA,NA,CASSPLKGANVLTF,TGTGCCAGCAGCCCGCTGAAGGGGGCCAACGTCCTGACTTTC
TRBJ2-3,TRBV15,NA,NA,CATSRDQGGDTQYF,TGTGCCACCAGCAGAGATCAGGGCGGGGATACGCAGTATTTT
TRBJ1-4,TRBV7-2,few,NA,CASSPRGGEKLFF,TGTGCCAGCAGCCCCCGAGGGGGGGAAAAACTGTTTTTT
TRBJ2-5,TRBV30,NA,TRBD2,CAWTSGGHGRETQYF,TGTGCCTGGACTAGCGGGGGGCATGGGCGAGAGACCCAGTACTTC
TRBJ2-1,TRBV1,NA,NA,CTSDTFVGPSYNEQFF,TGCACCAGCGACACGTTTGTGGGACCAAGCTACAATGAGCAGTTCTTC